A selection of T cell receptor beta chains follows, all from one sample in a study of blood T cell repertoires in COVID-19. Assay: immunoSEQ multiplex PCR; the TCRdb copy retains only in-frame clones and omits some. This table has around 68,000 clones, around 87% appearing once. Specimen: peripheral blood. The receptors here all came from a man aged 50 to 59 with acute or convalescent COVID-19. Both conserved end residues are part of each CDR3. The order of the fields is V gene, D gene, J gene, clone size, CDR3 DNA, CDR3 protein. A D gene is named only where the DNA matches it firmly. Rows may omit the clone size; those that give it use once, few, many or a size class.

TRBV18,.,TRBJ1-1,.,TGTGCCAGCTCACAGACCCGGGAGGCTGAAGCTTTCTTT,CASSQTREAEAFF
TRBV19,TRBD1,TRBJ2-5,.,TGTGCCAGTAGTATAACAGGGGGCAGACAAGAGACCCAGTACTTC,CASSITGGRQETQYF
TRBV9,TRBD2,TRBJ2-2,.,TGTGCCAGCAGCCGCACGACGAGGGCTAGCGGCAACACCGGGGAGCTGTTTTTT,CASSRTTRASGNTGELFF
TRBV7-3,TRBD1,TRBJ2-3,.,TGTGCCAGCAGCCGGTCCGGGACAGGCATAGATACGCAGTATTTT,CASSRSGTGIDTQYF
TRBV6-6,.,TRBJ1-4,.,TGTGCCAGCAGTCTGAGCCCTACAGCAACTAATGAAAAACTGTTTTTT,CASSLSPTATNEKLFF
TRBV4-2,TRBD2,TRBJ2-2,.,TGTGCCAGCAGCCAAGACGTAGCGGGAGCGGGCACCGGGGAGCTGTTTTTT,CASSQDVAGAGTGELFF
TRBV19,.,TRBJ2-2,.,TGTGCCAGTAGCTATTTCGGGGAGCTGTTTTTT,CASSYFGELFF
TRBV12-3/TRBV12-4,.,TRBJ1-5,once,TGTGCCAGCAGTTCCAACGTGGAGCAGCCCCAGCATTTT,CASSSNVEQPQHF
TRBV6-5,TRBD1,TRBJ1-5,.,TGTGCCAGCAGGGAGGACAGGGGAAGCAATCAGCCCCAGCATTTT,CASREDRGSNQPQHF
TRBV2,TRBD1,TRBJ2-7,.,TGTGCCAGCAGGACGGACAGGGGGGTATACGAGCAGTACTTC,CASRTDRGVYEQYF
TRBV27,TRBD2,TRBJ2-1,.,TGTGCCAGCAGTTTCCTAGCGGGAGGCCTCAATGAGCAGTTCTTC,CASSFLAGGLNEQFF
TRBV10-3,TRBD1,TRBJ1-1,.,TGTGCCATCAACAGGGGGCTGAACACTGAAGCTTTCTTT,CAINRGLNTEAFF
TRBV28,TRBD1,TRBJ1-2,once,TGTGCCAGCAGTTTGGGGACAGGGAGGAATGGCTACACCTTC,CASSLGTGRNGYTF
TRBV10-1,.,TRBJ1-6,.,TGCGCCAGAACCGGAAGGTATATGCAGAGCGATCATTCACCCCTCCACTTT,CARTGRYMQSDHSPLHF
TRBV10-1,TRBD1,TRBJ2-1,.,TGCGCCAGCAGTGATCGGACAGGGGTAAACAATGAGCAGTTCTTC,CASSDRTGVNNEQFF
TRBV7-8,.,TRBJ2-1,.,TGTGCCAGCAGCCCAACAGGGTATGAGCAGTTCTTC,CASSPTGYEQFF
TRBV30,.,TRBJ1-4,.,TGTGCCTGGAGTGGGGGCTATAACCATGCAACTAATGAAAAACTGTTTTTT,CAWSGGYNHATNEKLFF
TRBV5-6,.,TRBJ1-3,once,TGTGCCAGCAGCCGTCAAGGGGTCGGAAACACCATATATTTT,CASSRQGVGNTIYF
TRBV25-1,TRBD1,TRBJ2-2,.,TGTGCCAGCAGTGGGACAGGGGTTTCCGGGGAGCTGTTTTTT,CASSGTGVSGELFF
TRBV7-8,TRBD1,TRBJ1-1,once,TGTGCCAGCAGCTTCCTTCCGGGACAGGGCACTGAAGCTTTCTTT,CASSFLPGQGTEAFF
TRBV30,TRBD1,TRBJ1-5,few,TGTGCCTGGAGTCCCCGAGGGGGCAGTCAGCCCCAGCATTTT,CAWSPRGGSQPQHF
TRBV5-1,.,TRBJ1-6,.,TGCGCCAGCAGGGGGCCAATCTATAATTCACCCCTCCACTTT,CASRGPIYNSPLHF
TRBV7-2,TRBD1,TRBJ1-1,.,TGTGCCAGCAGCACCCGACAGGGGAGGAACACTGAAGCTTTCTTT,CASSTRQGRNTEAFF
TRBV28,.,TRBJ1-2,once,TGTGCCAGCAGTTTATTCCAGGCAGATAACTATGGCTACACCTTC,CASSLFQADNYGYTF
TRBV5-1,TRBD1,TRBJ2-3,.,TGCGCCAGCAGCATCGGACAGGGGGCAACAGATACGCAGTATTTT,CASSIGQGATDTQYF
TRBV11-2,.,TRBJ2-3,.,TGTGCCAGCAGCTTAGGACTACGCACAGATACGCAGTATTTT,CASSLGLRTDTQYF
TRBV7-2,.,TRBJ2-1,.,TGTGCCAGCAGCTTATTGGAGAACAATGAGCAGTTCTTC,CASSLLENNEQFF
TRBV6-5,.,TRBJ1-4,.,TGTGCCAGCAGTTACTCGGACCAGGGGGAAAAACTGTTTTTT,CASSYSDQGEKLFF
TRBV28,.,TRBJ1-2,.,TGTGCCAGCAGTCAAATTCAGGGTAGAGATGGCTACACCTTC,CASSQIQGRDGYTF
TRBV3-1/TRBV3-2,.,TRBJ2-7,.,TGTGCCAGCAGCCACCTAGGCCCGTCCTACGAGCAGTACTTC,CASSHLGPSYEQYF
TRBV6-2/TRBV6-3,.,TRBJ2-1,.,TGTGCCAGCAGTTACCCCAACACCGCATACGATGAGCAGTTCTTC,CASSYPNTAYDEQFF
TRBV5-6,.,TRBJ2-2,few,TGTGCCAGCAGCTTGGCCCTGAGGGAATACACCGGGGAGCTGTTTTTT,CASSLALREYTGELFF
TRBV4-3,.,TRBJ2-7,.,TGCGCCAGCAGCCAAGAAAAGGAGTACGAGCAGTACTTC,CASSQEKEYEQYF
TRBV6-5,.,TRBJ1-6,.,TGTGCCAGCAGTTACAGGCAGGATAATTCACCCCTCCACTTT,CASSYRQDNSPLHF
TRBV5-4,.,TRBJ2-5,.,TGTGCCAGCAGCGCAGGGATTTCTGGGACCCAGTACTTC,CASSAGISGTQYF
TRBV29-1,.,TRBJ1-1,.,TGCAGCGTTGAAGATTCTCGGACTCACACTGAAGCTTTCTTT,CSVEDSRTHTEAFF
TRBV7-2,TRBD1,TRBJ1-2,once,TGTGCCAGCAGCTTAGCTTCCGGGACAGGGTCGGCTTATGGCTACACCTTC,CASSLASGTGSAYGYTF
TRBV24-1,TRBD1,TRBJ2-3,.,TGTGCCACCAGTGACCAGGGACAGGGAGGCACAGATACGCAGTATTTT,CATSDQGQGGTDTQYF
TRBV20-1,TRBD2,TRBJ2-1,once,TGCAGTGCTAGTCCCACTAGCGGGGACTACAATGAGCAGTTCTTC,CSASPTSGDYNEQFF
TRBV12-1,.,TRBJ1-2,.,TGTGCCAGCAGCTTTAAGGAGATTCATGGCTACACCTTC,CASSFKEIHGYTF
TRBV4-2,.,TRBJ2-1,few,TGTGCCAGCAGCCAAACTCTAGAGAGCTCCTACAATGAGCAGTTCTTC,CASSQTLESSYNEQFF
TRBV7-6,TRBD2,TRBJ2-1,once,TGTGCCAGCAGCTCCCCGAGAAAGCGGGGATACAATGAGCAGTTCTTC,CASSSPRKRGYNEQFF
TRBV6-5,TRBD1,TRBJ1-2,.,TGTGCCAGCAGTTACCGGACAGGCTATGGCTACACCTTC,CASSYRTGYGYTF
TRBV29-1,.,TRBJ1-1,.,TGCAGCGTTGAGGGGGCTCGGGTGGGATCCACTGAAGCTTTCTTT,CSVEGARVGSTEAFF
TRBV19,.,TRBJ2-2,.,TGTGCCAGTAGTTCACAGGCCTTATTGAACACCGGGGAGCTGTTTTTT,CASSSQALLNTGELFF
TRBV29-1,TRBD1,TRBJ2-2,.,TGCAGCGTTGAGCCAGGGGGCCCTTCCGGGGAGCTGTTTTTT,CSVEPGGPSGELFF
TRBV7-2,TRBD1,TRBJ2-3,few,TGTGCCAGCAGCTTAGCCATACCCAGGGGGAGTTACACAGATACGCAGTATTTT,CASSLAIPRGSYTDTQYF